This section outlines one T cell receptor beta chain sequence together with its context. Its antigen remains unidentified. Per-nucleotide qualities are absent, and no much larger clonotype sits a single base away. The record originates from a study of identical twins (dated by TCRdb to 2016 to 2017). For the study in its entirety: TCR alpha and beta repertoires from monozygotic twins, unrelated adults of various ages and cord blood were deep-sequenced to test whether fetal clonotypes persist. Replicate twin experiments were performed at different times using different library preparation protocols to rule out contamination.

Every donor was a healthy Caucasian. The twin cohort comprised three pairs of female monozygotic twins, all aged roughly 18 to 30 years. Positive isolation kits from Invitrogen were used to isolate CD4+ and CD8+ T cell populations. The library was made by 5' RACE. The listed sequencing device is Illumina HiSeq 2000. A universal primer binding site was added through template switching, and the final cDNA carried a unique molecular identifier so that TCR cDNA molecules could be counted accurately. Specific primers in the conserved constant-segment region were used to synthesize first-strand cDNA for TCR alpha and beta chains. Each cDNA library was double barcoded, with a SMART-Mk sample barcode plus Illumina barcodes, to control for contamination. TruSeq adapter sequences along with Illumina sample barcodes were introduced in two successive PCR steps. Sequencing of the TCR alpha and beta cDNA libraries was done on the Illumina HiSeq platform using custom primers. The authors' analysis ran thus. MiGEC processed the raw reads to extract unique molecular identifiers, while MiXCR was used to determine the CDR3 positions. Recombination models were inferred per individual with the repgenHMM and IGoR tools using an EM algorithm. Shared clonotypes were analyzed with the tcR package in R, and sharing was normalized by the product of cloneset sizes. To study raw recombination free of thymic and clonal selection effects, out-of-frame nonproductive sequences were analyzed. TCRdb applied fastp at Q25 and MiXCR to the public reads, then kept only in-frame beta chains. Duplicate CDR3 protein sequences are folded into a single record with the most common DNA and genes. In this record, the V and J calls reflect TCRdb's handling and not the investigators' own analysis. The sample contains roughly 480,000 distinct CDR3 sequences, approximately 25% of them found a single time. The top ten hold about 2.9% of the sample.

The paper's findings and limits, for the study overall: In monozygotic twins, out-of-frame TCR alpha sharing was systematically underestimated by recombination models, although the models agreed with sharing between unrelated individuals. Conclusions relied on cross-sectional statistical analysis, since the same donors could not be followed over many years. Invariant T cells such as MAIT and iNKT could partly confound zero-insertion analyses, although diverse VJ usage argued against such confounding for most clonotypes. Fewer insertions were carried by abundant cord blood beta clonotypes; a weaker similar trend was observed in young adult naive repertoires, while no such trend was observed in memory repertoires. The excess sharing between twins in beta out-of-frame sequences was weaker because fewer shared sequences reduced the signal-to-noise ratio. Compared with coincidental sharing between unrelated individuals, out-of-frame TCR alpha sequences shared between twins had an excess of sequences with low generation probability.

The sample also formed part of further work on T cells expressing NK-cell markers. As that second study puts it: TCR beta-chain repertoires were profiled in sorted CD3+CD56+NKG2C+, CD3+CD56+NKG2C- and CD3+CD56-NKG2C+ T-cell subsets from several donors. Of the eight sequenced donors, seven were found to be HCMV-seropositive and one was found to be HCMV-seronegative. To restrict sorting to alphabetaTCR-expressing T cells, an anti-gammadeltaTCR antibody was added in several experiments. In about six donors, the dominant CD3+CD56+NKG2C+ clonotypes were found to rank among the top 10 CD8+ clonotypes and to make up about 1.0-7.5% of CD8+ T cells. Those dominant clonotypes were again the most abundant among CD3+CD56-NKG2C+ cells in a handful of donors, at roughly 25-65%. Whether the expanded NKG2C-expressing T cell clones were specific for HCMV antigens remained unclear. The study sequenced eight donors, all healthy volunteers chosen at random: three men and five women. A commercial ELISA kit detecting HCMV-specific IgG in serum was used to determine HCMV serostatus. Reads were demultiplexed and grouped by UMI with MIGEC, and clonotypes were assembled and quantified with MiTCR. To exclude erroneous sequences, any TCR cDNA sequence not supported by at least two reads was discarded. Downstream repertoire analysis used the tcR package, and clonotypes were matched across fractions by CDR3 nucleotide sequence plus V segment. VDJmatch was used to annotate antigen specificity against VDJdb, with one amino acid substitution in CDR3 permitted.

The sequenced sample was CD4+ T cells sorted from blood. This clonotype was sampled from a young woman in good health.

The nucleotide sequence reads TGTGCCAGCGGGGGAGGGGACTACCAAGAGACCCAGTACTTC. The translation is CASGGGDYQETQYF. The V and J segments used are TRBV25-1 and TRBJ2-5; TRBD2 agrees with 7 junctional bases. Trimming takes 8 bases off V and 0 bases off J; junction bases not matched to a gene: 6. Its CDR3 holds 14 amino acids, cysteine through phenylalanine. The only DNA kept is the CDR3, 42 bases in frame from the first base. Sequences MGHDK (CDR1) and SYGVNS (CDR2) are obtained from the germline V gene.